The source of this T cell receptor (beta chain) is a study of PD-1 blockade in mismatch repair-deficient tumors. J gave up 6 bases and V 3 bases, and 6 bases lay outside the gene matches. Germline V gene sequence: CDR1 WNHNN, CDR2 SYGVQD (reference sequence). The CDR3 is 16 residues long. Sequenced by immunoSEQ multiplex PCR; TCRdb stores in-frame clones only, minus some. The repertoire holds a few thousand clones, with over 70% as singletons. This clone has only a few counts. Time point indicated: archival surgical resection tumor tissue. The chain joins TRBV10-1 to TRBJ2-1; 12 nucleotides align to TRBD2. The starting material was primary tumor tissue, obtained from a patient treated with pembrolizumab. This receptor was obtained from an adult with mismatch repair-deficient cancer. The CDR3: CASSDLAGGPSNEQFF. CDR3 DNA: TGCGCCAGCAGTGATCTAGCGGGAGGGCCGTCCAATGAGCAGTTCTTC.